Following are 22 T cell receptor beta chains from one sample sequenced in a study of post-analysis software for immune sequencing data. Findings and limits, study-wide: Elevated frequency relative to controls characterized four or five TRBV segments in patients, TRBV5-6, TRBV5-1 and TRBV20-1 among them.

Their recognized antigens are unknown. Unique molecular identifiers were built into the TCR beta cDNA libraries. TCRdb reprocessed the PCR reads via MiXCR and lists one record per CDR3 protein. This sample has more than 500,000 distinct CDR3 sequences, with under 40% found just once. Sequenced sample: blood. The source is a girl between 2 and 17 years old with multiple sclerosis.

The sample holds many counts of this clonotype. The V call is TRBV5-1, the J call TRBJ2-1, with D maybe TRBD2 (6 bases). The germline CDR1 and CDR2 sequences are SGHRS and YFSETQ. This CDR3 comprises 15 residues. Trimming removed 4 bases from V and 2 bases from J, with 13 bases in between. The CDR3 DNA follows: TGCGCCAGCAGCCCCGGGACTCCTGCCTACAATGAGCAGTTCTTC. Its translation: CASSPGTPAYNEQFF.

The V gene is TRBV29-1, the J gene TRBJ2-5; D gene uncertain. Trimming pared 3 bases from V and 1 base from J, leaving 9 bases between. This CDR3 region has 13 residues. Per the germline V gene, CDR1 is SQVTM and CDR2 is ANQGSEA. The CDR3 nucleotides are TGCAGCGTTGATAGGACCGGCCAAGAGACCCAGTACTTC. Encoded protein: CSVDRTGQETQYF.

The V and J genes are TRBV12-3 or TRBV12-4 and TRBJ1-1; D is ambiguous. Trimming pared 7 bases from V and 7 bases from J, leaving 10 bases between. This CDR3 contains 11 residues. The CDR3 loop is CASTQAGEAFF. The DNA for the CDR3 is TGTGCCAGCACGCAGGCGGGTGAAGCTTTCTTT.

On this clonotype: Given a much more abundant clone one base away, this may be a read error. In DNA form, the CDR3 reads TGTGCCAGCAGCCCGGTATACAATGATCAGTTCTTC. Its translation: CASSPVYNDQFF. This chain connects TRBV12-3 or TRBV12-4 to TRBJ2-1; D call uncertain. The CDR3 runs to 12 residues.

This chain links TRBV15 with TRBJ2-3; D remains unclear. The CDR3 has 15 residues. CDR1 LNHNV and CDR2 YYDKDF come from the germline V gene (reference sequence). V lost 0 bases to trimming and J lost 5 bases, with 12 bases between them. The CDR3 bases are TGTGCCACCAGCAGAGACCCCTCGACGGAAGATACGCAGTATTTT. It codes for CATSRDPSTEDTQYF.

The rearrangement joins TRBV7-6 to TRBJ2-5; D may be TRBD2 (7 bases). The CDR3 consists of 17 residues. The germline V and J ends were trimmed by 4 bases and 3 bases, with 21 bases remaining between them. The germline gives CDR1 SGHVS, CDR2 FNYEAQ. The DNA of the CDR3 is TGTGCCAGCAGCTGGCCCCGGGGGGCCCTGGGGGAAGAGACCCAGTACTTC. Translating gives CASSWPRGALGEETQYF.

This chain connects TRBV20-1 to TRBJ1-5; no definite D call. The CDR3 sequence is 14 residues long. Germline lookup yields CDR1 DFQATT and CDR2 SNEGSKA (reference sequence). Trimming pared 6 bases from V and 2 bases from J, leaving 14 bases between. The DNA of the CDR3 is TGCAGTGCCACCGGTACCCTAGGCAATCAGCCCCAGCATTTT. Its translation: CSATGTLGNQPQHF.

As for this clonotype: A junction boundary mismatches the germline segment, possibly from a read error. V usage is TRBV5-6 and J usage is TRBJ2-1, with 11 bases aligning to TRBD1. This CDR3 is 19 amino acids long. Germline loops: CDR1 SGHDT, CDR2 YYEEEE. The CDR3 here is CGSSKDRGPQLSNYNEQFF. CDR3 DNA: TGTGGCAGCAGCAAGGACAGGGGGCCCCAACTCTCGAATTACAATGAGCAGTTCTTC.

This clonotype was detected many times. The CDR3 sequence: CASSGQETQYF. Written as DNA, the CDR3 is TGTGCCAGCAGCGGCCAAGAGACCCAGTACTTC. The V call is TRBV18, the J call TRBJ2-5, with D possibly being TRBD2 (5 bases). Germline assignment: CDR1 KGHSH and CDR2 LQKENI. The V and J ends lost 8 bases and 1 base respectively, with 5 bases between them. The CDR3 is 11 amino acids.

This clonotype was counted only a few times. V is TRBV29-1 and J is TRBJ2-1, with a tentative D call TRBD1 (5 bases). The V gene's germline CDR1 is SQVTM and CDR2 ANQGSEA. The V gene lost 2 bases and the J gene lost 7 bases, with 9 bases spanning the gap. This CDR3 region has 12 residues. In nucleotides, the CDR3 is TGCAGCGTTGAACGACAGACAAATGAGCAGTTCTTC. Amino acids: CSVERQTNEQFF.

This clonotype has a handful of counts. The chain combines TRBV5-1 with TRBJ2-7; 7 bases are shared with TRBD2. Germline lookup yields CDR1 SGHRS and CDR2 YFSETQ. Losses at the gene ends were 0 bases for V and 0 bases for J; bases not matched to a gene: 6. CDR3 length: 16 amino acids. CDR3 in DNA: TGCGCCAGCAGCTTGGGTATAGCGGGCTTCTCCTACGAGCAGTACTTC. The encoded protein is CASSLGIAGFSYEQYF.

CDR3 protein: CAASSSGPNSPLHF. The CDR3 bases are TGTGCCGCCAGCTCATCGGGCCCGAATTCACCCCTCCACTTT. The chain combines TRBV10-3 with TRBJ1-6; no firm D call. Germline lookup yields CDR1 ENHRY and CDR2 SYGVKD. The CDR3 sequence is 14 residues long. V lost 11 bases to trimming and J lost 7 bases, with 18 bases between them.

The V and J genes are TRBV4-2 and TRBJ2-3, with a weak D call TRBD2 (6 bases). V lost 1 base and J lost 3, with 11 bases in between. Per the germline V gene, CDR1 is LGHNA and CDR2 is YNFKEQ. The CDR3 covers 15 residues. Here the CDR3 DNA reads TGTGCCAGCAGCCAAGGCGGGGTAGAAACAGATACGCAGTATTTT. It codes for CASSQGGVETDTQYF.

This clonotype was picked up a small number of times. The J gene is TRBJ2-7, the V gene TRBV6-6; 12 nucleotides line up with TRBD2. The J segment lost 6 bases and the V segment lost 9 bases, leaving 9 bases of the junction unmatched. Germline lookup yields CDR1 MNHNY and CDR2 SVGAGI (reference sequence). The CDR3 consists of 14 residues. The CDR3 nucleotides are TGTGCCAGTGTAAACCTAGCGGGGGGGAGCGAGCAGTACTTC. Its translation: CASVNLAGGSEQYF.

About this clonotype itself: Germline is not matched at one junction end, which may reflect a read error. The V and J genes are TRBV14 and TRBJ2-1, with 12 bases lining up with TRBD2. Germline-derived CDR1 and CDR2 are SGHDN and FVKESK. The CDR3 contains 16 residues. CDR3 amino acids: CASAKNLAGGYSEQFF. The CDR3 DNA reads as TGTGCCAGCGCTAAGAATCTAGCGGGGGGGTACAGTGAGCAGTTCTTC.

The CDR3 DNA is TGTGCCAGCAGTTTCCTCGACAGGGCTAACAATGAGCAGTTCTTC. This translates into CASSFLDRANNEQFF. V usage is TRBV12-3 or TRBV12-4 and J usage is TRBJ2-1, with TRBD1 matching 7 bases. This CDR3 is built from 15 residues. V trimming: 3 bases; J trimming: 5 bases; junction bases outside the gene matches: 7.

This clonotype was observed a few times. This chain uses TRBV7-9 with TRBJ2-7; D is unresolved. This CDR3 has 14 residues. The V end was cut by 5 bases, the J end by 0 bases, with 11 bases between. Germline CDR1 and CDR2: SEHNR and FQNEAQ (reference sequence). The CDR3 sequence: CASSPLAASYEQYF. CDR3 DNA sequence: TGTGCCAGCAGCCCCCTCGCGGCCTCCTACGAGCAGTACTTC.

This rearrangement joins TRBV7-9 to TRBJ2-3, with D possibly matching TRBD2 (6 bases). The CDR3 has 14 residues. The germline V gene encodes CDR1 SEHNR and CDR2 FQNEAQ (reference sequence). Trimming removed 5 bases from V and 2 bases from J, with 11 bases in between. CDR3 amino acids: CASSRDSDTDTQYF. DNA of the CDR3: TGTGCCAGCAGCCGGGACTCAGACACAGATACGCAGTATTTT.

This chain uses TRBV20-1 with TRBJ1-2, with D possibly matching TRBD1 (6 bases). Germline V gene sequence: CDR1 DFQATT, CDR2 SNEGSKA (reference sequence). The CDR3 totals 14 residues. V was clipped by 2 bases and J by 4 bases, with 14 bases between them. The CDR3, as DNA: TGCAGTGCTAGATTCGGGGGCGGTGGCTATGGCTACACCTTC. Translated: CSARFGGGGYGYTF.

The chain combines TRBV4-2 with TRBJ2-5, with D possibly TRBD2 on 6 matching bases. Per germline, CDR1 LGHNA and CDR2 YNFKEQ. Trimming removed 0 bases from V and 7 bases from J, with 15 bases in between. The CDR3 length is 15 residues. CDR3 amino acids: CASSQERRTTGTQYF. In DNA form, the CDR3 reads TGTGCCAGCAGCCAAGAACGGCGGACTACTGGGACCCAGTACTTC.

CDR3 sequence reads: CASSPDYRGIGSEAFF. In nucleotides, the CDR3 is TGTGCCAGCAGCCCTGATTACAGGGGTATTGGAAGTGAAGCTTTCTTT. The chain is built from TRBV7-3 and TRBJ1-1, with 7 positions matching TRBD1. Looked up from germline, CDR1 is SGHTA and CDR2 is FQGTGA. J gave up 7 bases and V 5 bases, and 16 bases lay outside the gene matches. The CDR3 is 16 residues long.

This chain joins TRBV27 and TRBJ2-2; 8 bases agree with TRBD1. Trimming cost V 6 bases and J 1 base; bases outside gene matches: 10. Germline CDR1 and CDR2: MNHEY and SMNVEV (reference sequence). CDR3 length: 17 residues. The CDR3, as DNA: TGTGCCAGCAGCCGTATCCGAGGACAGGGGAACACCGGGGAGCTGTTTTTT. Translation gives CASSRIRGQGNTGELFF.